These 2 T cell receptor beta chains originate from one sample sequenced in a study of blood T cell repertoires in COVID-19. The table came from immunoSEQ multiplex PCR; TCRdb's copy has only in-frame clones and leaves some out. The sample holds roughly 150,000 clones, approximately 86% seen once. The specimen was peripheral blood. These receptors were obtained from a man older than 75 with COVID-19, enrolled during active disease.

J is TRBJ1-6 and V is TRBV19; D call uncertain. V lost 8 bases to trimming and J lost 6 bases, with 14 bases between them. There are 14 residues in the CDR3. Germline V CDR1 and CDR2: LNHDA, SQIVND (reference sequence). CDR3: CASVDSTLNSPLHF. As DNA, the CDR3 is TGTGCCAGTGTTGACTCTACTCTTAATTCACCCCTCCACTTT.

The chain uses TRBV7-9 and TRBJ1-2; the D gene is possibly TRBD1 (5 bases). Trimming removed 3 bases at V and 3 bases at J, with 8 bases between. This CDR3 is built from 13 residues. Germline CDR1 SEHNR, CDR2 FQNEAQ (reference sequence). CDR3 sequence: CASSFKGDYGYTF. For the CDR3, the DNA is TGTGCCAGCAGCTTTAAAGGGGACTATGGCTACACCTTC.